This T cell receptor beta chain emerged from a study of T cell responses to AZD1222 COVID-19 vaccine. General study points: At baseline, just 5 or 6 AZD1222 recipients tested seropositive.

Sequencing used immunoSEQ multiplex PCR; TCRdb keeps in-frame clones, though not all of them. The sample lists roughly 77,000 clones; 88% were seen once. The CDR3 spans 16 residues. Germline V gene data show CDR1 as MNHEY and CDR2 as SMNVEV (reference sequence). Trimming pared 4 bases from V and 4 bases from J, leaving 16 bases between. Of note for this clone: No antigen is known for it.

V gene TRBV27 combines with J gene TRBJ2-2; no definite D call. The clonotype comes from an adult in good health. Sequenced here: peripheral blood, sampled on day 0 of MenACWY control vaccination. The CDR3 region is CASSSPIGLSTGELFF. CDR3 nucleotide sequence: TGTGCCAGCAGTTCCCCCATCGGCCTGAGCACCGGGGAGCTGTTTTTT.